This entry is about one TCR beta chain. This sample was included in a study of blood T cell repertoires in COVID-19. The overall study: The analysed material was cDNA or gDNA that came from T cells, B-cell-depleted T cells, or PBMCs.

Per the original data handling: Reference gene primer amplification gave estimated nucleated cell counts. Data came from immunoSEQ multiplex PCR; TCRdb stores just in-frame clones and leaves some out. V and J calls and clone size come straight from that table; D and trimming were deduced from the DNA. Here the sample spans some 250,000 clones, roughly 80% being singletons. The ends lost 2 bases at V and 2 bases at J; junction bases unmatched: 12. The germline gives CDR1 LGHNA, CDR2 YSLEER. The CDR3 runs to 19 residues. It was during active infection that Seattle patients were enrolled and then longitudinally followed.

The sequence came from a woman older than 75 with COVID-19, enrolled during active disease. Input material: peripheral blood. The rearrangement joins TRBV4-3 to TRBJ2-7; TRBD2 aligns across 13 bases. DNA of the CDR3: TGCGCCAGCAGCCAATCCGTCCCGGGACTAGCGGGAAGTACCTACGAGCAGTACTTC. Residues: CASSQSVPGLAGSTYEQYF.